The T cell receptor beta chain under discussion was sequenced for a study of blood T cell repertoires in COVID-19. Turning to the study itself: Sample material is recorded as cDNA or gDNA derived from T cells, B-cell-depleted T cells, or PBMCs.

This CDR3 comprises 14 residues. The V gene lost 5 bases and the J gene lost 1 base, with 12 bases spanning the gap. Germline lookup yields CDR1 SGHRS and CDR2 YFSETQ. Per the original data handling: From reference gene primer amplification, estimates of nucleated cell counts were derived. Using immunoSEQ multiplex PCR, the repertoire was profiled, and TCRdb retains in-frame clones only, with some absent. From that table come the V and J calls and clone size; the DNA was used to work out D and trimming. The data contain more than 350,000 clones, 70% to 90% of them singletons. Seattle researchers signed up patients amid active infection and tracked them longitudinally.

Sequenced material: peripheral blood. The chain joins TRBV5-1 to TRBJ1-1; D may be TRBD1 (5 bases). The sequence was collected from a woman aged 25 to 39 with COVID-19, enrolled during active disease. The DNA for the CDR3 is TGCGCCAGCAGTTTCGGGACTAAGAACACTGAAGCTTTCTTT. It yields the protein CASSFGTKNTEAFF.